The rows below give T cell receptor beta chains drawn from one sample of a study of cytotoxic CD8 clonotypes in ibrutinib-treated CLL. Profiling relied on immunoSEQ multiplex PCR, and the TCRdb table lists in-frame clones only, not all of them. Counted here are tens of thousands of clones, 54% occurring once; the ten biggest clones make up under 30%. Material: PBMCs, obtained at disease progression, from a patient treated with ibrutinib. The receptors were sampled from a human donor with chronic lymphocytic leukemia. Each CDR3 is given with its conserved first and last residue. D genes are given only for firm matches. Not every row has a clone size; where given, it reads once, few, many or a size class.

DNA,CDR3,D,V,size,J,length
TGTGCCAGCAGTGCATCCGGGACAGGAAACTATGGCTACACCTTC,CASSASGTGNYGYTF,TRBD1,TRBV28,.,TRBJ1-2,15
TGTGCCAGTAGTATGAGAGGGGCTGGGGAAAAACTGTTTTTT,CASSMRGAGEKLFF,.,TRBV19,many,TRBJ1-4,14
TGTGCCAGCAGCTTGGCTGGGGGAAACTATGGCTACACCTTC,CASSLAGGNYGYTF,.,TRBV5-6,.,TRBJ1-2,14
TGTGCCAGCACGGGATGGGACAGATACTACGAGCAGTACTTC,CASTGWDRYYEQYF,TRBD1,TRBV6-5,many,TRBJ2-7,14
TGTGCCTGGAGAGGGAGGGGGGGAAAGACCCAGTACTTC,CAWRGRGGKTQYF,.,TRBV30,few,TRBJ2-5,13
TGCAGCGTTGGATCCGGGACGGCTAGCACAGATACGCAGTATTTT,CSVGSGTASTDTQYF,.,TRBV29-1,.,TRBJ2-3,15
TGTGCCAGCAGCTTGTCGCGACAGGGTGAAAGCAATCAGCCCCAGCATTTT,CASSLSRQGESNQPQHF,TRBD1,TRBV5-4,few,TRBJ1-5,17
TGTGCCAGCAGCTGGGGAAGGACTAGCGGACAAGAGACCCAGTACTTC,CASSWGRTSGQETQYF,TRBD2,TRBV7-2,.,TRBJ2-5,16
TGTGCCAGCAGTTACTCGAAAACGGGAGGATTCTACGAGCAGTACTTC,CASSYSKTGGFYEQYF,TRBD2,TRBV6-5,.,TRBJ2-7,16
TGTGCCAGCAGTCAACAGGGGTCGGGTCAGCCCCAGCATTTT,CASSQQGSGQPQHF,TRBD1,TRBV2,many,TRBJ1-5,14
TGTGCAAGTCACCCCGCGGCAGGGGAAGCTTTCTTT,CASHPAAGEAFF,.,TRBV12-2,.,TRBJ1-1,12
TGTGCCAGCAGTCCGGCGGAGACGAACACCGGGGAGCTGTTTTTT,CASSPAETNTGELFF,.,TRBV7-9,few,TRBJ2-2,15